This T cell receptor beta chain was sequenced during a study of long-term antiretroviral therapy in people with HIV. Overall study findings and caveats: Pre-ART expanded clones dominated the repertoire at every time point. Whereas controls had wider CDR3 length ranges, HIV repertoires had narrower ones.

Post-ART PBMC samples numbered at least two per donor, and pre-ART ones at least one. Note on this clone: No antigen is known for it.

The V segment lost 2 bases and the J segment 5 bases; nucleotides outside the gene matches: 5. The CDR3 spans 13 residues. In germline, CDR1 is GTSNPN, CDR2 SVGIG (reference sequence). Sequencing relied on immunoSEQ assay v3.0, run at survey level. The table came from immunoSEQ multiplex PCR; TCRdb's copy has only in-frame clones and leaves some out. The table includes fewer than 30,000 clones, approximately 83% detected once. The rearrangement joins TRBV30 to TRBJ1-2; 7 bases fit TRBD1. The sequencing used unsorted PBMCs, collected 0.7 years before starting antiretroviral therapy. This clonotype was sampled from a man under 40 with HIV. CDR3 in amino acids: CAWSKGDRYGYTF. CDR3 DNA sequence: TGTGCCTGGAGTAAAGGGGACAGATATGGCTACACCTTC.